Listed below are T cell receptor beta chains from one sample, sequenced in a study of cytomegalovirus exposure and HLA in healthy donors. TCRdb's table, derived via immunoSEQ multiplex PCR, lists solely in-frame clones and lacks some. The sample has some 90,000 clones, approximately 80% seen once. Material for sequencing was PBMCs. The receptors shown here come from a man between 40 and 49 years old in good health and CMV-seronegative. CDR3s include the opening cysteine and the closing phenylalanine or tryptophan. The order of the fields is CDR3 protein, CDR3 DNA, clone size, D gene, J gene, V gene. The D gene is left open where the match is weak. A clone size is listed for some rows: how often the clone was seen (once, few, many), or a class if it is expanded.

CASSPRTGYNEQFF,TGTGCCAGTAGTCCAAGGACAGGTTACAATGAGCAGTTCTTC,.,TRBD1,TRBJ2-1,TRBV19
CASSPTSGGVRRETQYF,TGTGCCAGCAGCCCCACTAGCGGGGGGGTTAGAAGGGAGACCCAGTACTTC,.,TRBD2,TRBJ2-5,TRBV5-4
CASSRGDRDTQYF,TGCGCCAGCAGCCGGGGGGACCGAGATACGCAGTATTTT,once,TRBD2,TRBJ2-3,TRBV5-1
CASSEGRTALYEQYF,TGTGCCAGCAGTGAAGGCAGGACAGCCCTATACGAGCAGTACTTC,.,.,TRBJ2-7,TRBV6-1
CASRAGTSDTYEQYF,TGTGCCAGCAGAGCCGGGACTAGCGACACCTACGAGCAGTACTTC,.,TRBD2,TRBJ2-7,TRBV6-5
CATTEIPISGANVLTF,TGTGCCACCACGGAGATTCCAATCTCTGGGGCCAACGTCCTGACTTTC,.,.,TRBJ2-6,TRBV27
CAREGGNTEAFF,TGTGCCAGAGAAGGGGGTAACACTGAAGCTTTCTTT,once,.,TRBJ1-1,TRBV19
CASSLGLWAGDNTGELFF,TGTGCCAGCAGCTTAGGCTTATGGGCAGGGGATAACACCGGGGAGCTGTTTTTT,.,.,TRBJ2-2,TRBV7-2
CAISAPKGGVTTEAFF,TGTGCCATCAGTGCTCCTAAGGGGGGGGTCACCACTGAAGCTTTCTTT,.,.,TRBJ1-1,TRBV10-3
CASSLFSGQGYEQYF,TGTGCCAGCAGCTTATTCTCGGGACAGGGTTACGAGCAGTACTTC,.,TRBD1,TRBJ2-7,TRBV11-1
CASKSGGDSYNEQFF,TGTGCCAGCAAGAGCGGGGGGGATTCCTACAATGAGCAGTTCTTC,.,TRBD2,TRBJ2-1,TRBV6-1
CASSQDHREIASTDTQYF,TGTGCCAGCAGCCAAGATCATAGGGAGATTGCTAGCACAGATACGCAGTATTTT,.,.,TRBJ2-3,TRBV14
CASSLGTGSYEQYF,TGTGCCAGCAGCTTAGGGACAGGCTCCTACGAGCAGTACTTC,.,TRBD1,TRBJ2-7,TRBV7-3
CASSVAVGTGDYEQYF,TGCGCCAGCAGCGTTGCGGTAGGGACAGGGGATTACGAGCAGTACTTC,.,TRBD1,TRBJ2-7,TRBV5-1
CASSLANRYQETQYF,TGCGCCAGCAGCTTGGCCAACAGGTACCAAGAGACCCAGTACTTC,.,.,TRBJ2-5,TRBV5-1
CASSTGQGDREQYF,TGCGCCAGCAGCACGGGACAGGGGGATAGAGAGCAGTACTTC,once,TRBD1,TRBJ2-5,TRBV5-1
CASSSMGAFNEKLFF,TGTGCCAGCAGCTCCATGGGGGCGTTTAATGAAAAACTGTTTTTT,.,.,TRBJ1-4,TRBV7-8
CASSLTEVFQSNQPQHF,TGTGCCAGCAGCTTAACCGAGGTATTTCAGAGCAATCAGCCCCAGCATTTT,.,.,TRBJ1-5,TRBV5-8
CASSVDRDRGQNTF,TGTGCCAGCAGCGTAGACCGGGACAGGGGGCAAAACACCTTC,.,TRBD1,TRBJ1-2,TRBV9
CASRGIAGGTYEQYF,TGTGCCAGCAGGGGCATAGCGGGGGGTACCTACGAGCAGTACTTC,.,TRBD2,TRBJ2-7,TRBV7-8
CASSDLAGPPRQETQYF,TGTGCCAGCAGTGATCTAGCGGGCCCGCCACGGCAGGAGACCCAGTACTTC,.,TRBD2,TRBJ2-5,TRBV25-1
CASGGAYNEQFF,TGTGCCTCGGGGGGGGCCTACAATGAGCAGTTCTTC,.,TRBD2,TRBJ2-1,TRBV6-5
CASSSWGDGNQPQHF,TGTGCCAGCAGCTCGTGGGGAGATGGCAATCAGCCCCAGCATTTT,.,.,TRBJ1-5,TRBV5-8
CASSPRDTDTQYF,TGTGCCAGCAGCCCCCGGGACACAGATACGCAGTATTTT,.,.,TRBJ2-3,TRBV11-3